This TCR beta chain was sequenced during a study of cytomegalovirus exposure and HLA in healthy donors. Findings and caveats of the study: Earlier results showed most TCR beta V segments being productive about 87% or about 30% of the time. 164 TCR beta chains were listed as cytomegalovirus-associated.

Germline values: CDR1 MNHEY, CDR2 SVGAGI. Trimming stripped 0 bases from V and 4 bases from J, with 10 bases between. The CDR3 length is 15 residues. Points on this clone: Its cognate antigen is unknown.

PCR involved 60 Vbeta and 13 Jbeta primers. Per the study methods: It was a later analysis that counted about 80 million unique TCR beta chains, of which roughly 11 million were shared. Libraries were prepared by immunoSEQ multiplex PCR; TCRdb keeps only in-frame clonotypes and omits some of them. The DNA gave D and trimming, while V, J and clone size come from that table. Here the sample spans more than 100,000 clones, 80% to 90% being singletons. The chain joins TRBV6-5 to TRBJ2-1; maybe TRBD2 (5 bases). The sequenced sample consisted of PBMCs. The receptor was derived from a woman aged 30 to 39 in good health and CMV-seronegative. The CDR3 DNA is TGTGCCAGCAGTTACTCCAGACTAAATTACAATGAGCAGTTCTTC. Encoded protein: CASSYSRLNYNEQFF.